Included here is one T cell receptor (beta chain) sequence, with context. The data are from a study of somatic mutations in cytotoxic T cells in rheumatoid arthritis. Measured with immunoSEQ multiplex PCR; TCRdb has only the in-frame clones, and not every one. The table includes under 20,000 clones, about 90% detected once. Positive magnetic bead selection separated CD4+ and CD8+ cells, and flow cytometry confirmed purity. Germline-derived CDR1 and CDR2 are MDHEN and SYDVKM. The V and J ends lost 5 bases and 15 bases respectively, with 14 bases between them. This CDR3 spans 11 amino acids. The origin of this receptor is a man in his forties or fifties in good health. V and J are TRBV28 and TRBJ2-1, with D perhaps TRBD2 (6 bases). Sequenced material: CD8+ T cells sorted from blood. The CDR3 loop is CASSHTSFTFF. CDR3 DNA: TGTGCCAGCAGTCATACTAGCTTTACGTTCTTC.